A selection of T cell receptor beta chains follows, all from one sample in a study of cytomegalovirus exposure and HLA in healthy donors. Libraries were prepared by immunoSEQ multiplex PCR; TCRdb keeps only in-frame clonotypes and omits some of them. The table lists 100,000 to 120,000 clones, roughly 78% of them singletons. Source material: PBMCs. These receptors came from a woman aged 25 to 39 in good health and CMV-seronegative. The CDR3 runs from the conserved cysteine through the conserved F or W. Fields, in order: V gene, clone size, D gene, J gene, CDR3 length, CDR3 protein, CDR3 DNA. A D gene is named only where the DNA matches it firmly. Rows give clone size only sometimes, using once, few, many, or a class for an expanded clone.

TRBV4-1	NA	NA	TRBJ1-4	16	CASSQDLRALNEKLFF	TGCGCCAGCAGCCAAGATCTGAGGGCCCTTAATGAAAAACTGTTTTTT
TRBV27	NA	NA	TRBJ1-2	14	CASRGAGLVYGYTF	TGTGCCAGCAGGGGGGCGGGTTTGGTCTATGGCTACACCTTC
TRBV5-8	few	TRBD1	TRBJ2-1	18	CASSSGTGRSSWNNEQFF	TGTGCCAGCAGCTCGGGGACAGGGCGCTCCTCCTGGAATAATGAGCAGTTCTTC
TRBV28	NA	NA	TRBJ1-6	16	CASSPVTGFNNSPLHF	TGTGCCAGCAGCCCAGTAACAGGGTTCAATAATTCACCCCTCCACTTT
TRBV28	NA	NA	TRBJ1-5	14	CASSLISGVQPQHF	TGTGCCAGCAGTTTAATCTCAGGGGTTCAGCCCCAGCATTTT
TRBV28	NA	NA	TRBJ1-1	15	CASSLRDRTNTEAFF	TGTGCCAGCAGTTTGAGAGACAGGACCAACACTGAAGCTTTCTTT
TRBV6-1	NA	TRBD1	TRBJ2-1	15	CASRNRGGAGNEQFF	TGTGCCAGCAGGAACCGAGGGGGCGCGGGCAATGAGCAGTTCTTC
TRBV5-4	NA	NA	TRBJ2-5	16	CASSGGGSGPQETQYF	TGTGCCAGCTCGGGCGGGGGCAGCGGACCACAAGAGACCCAGTACTTC
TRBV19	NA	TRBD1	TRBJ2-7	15	CASSTRPTGLYEQYF	TGTGCCAGTAGCACAAGACCGACAGGGCTCTACGAGCAGTACTTC
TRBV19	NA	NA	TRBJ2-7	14	CASSIEAGFNEQYF	TGTGCCAGTAGTATAGAGGCAGGGTTTAACGAGCAGTACTTC
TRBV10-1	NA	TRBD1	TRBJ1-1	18	CASSELDRGPGRNTEAFF	TGCGCCAGCAGTGAGTTGGACAGGGGTCCGGGGAGGAACACTGAAGCTTTCTTT
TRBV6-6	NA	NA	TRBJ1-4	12	CASRGGNEKLFF	TGTGCCAGCAGGGGGGGTAATGAAAAACTGTTTTTT
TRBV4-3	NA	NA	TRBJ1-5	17	CASSPRSRWGGNQPQHF	TGCGCCAGCAGCCCCCGGAGCAGGTGGGGGGGCAATCAGCCCCAGCATTTT
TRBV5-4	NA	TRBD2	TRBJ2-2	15	CASSPGTSLTGELFF	TGTGCCAGCAGCCCCGGGACTAGCCTCACCGGGGAGCTGTTTTTT
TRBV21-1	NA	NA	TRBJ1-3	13	CASSKGACNTIYF	TGTGCCAGCAGCAAAGGGGCCTGTAACACCATATATTTT
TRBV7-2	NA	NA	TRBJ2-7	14	CASSLNTGAYEQYF	TGTGCCAGCAGCTTAAACACGGGGGCCTACGAGCAGTACTTC
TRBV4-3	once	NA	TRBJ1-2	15	CASSQQSGLNYGYTF	TGCGCCAGCAGCCAACAGTCGGGTCTTAACTATGGCTACACCTTC
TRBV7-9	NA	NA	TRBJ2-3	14	CASSLGGVADTQYF	TGTGCCAGCAGCTTAGGCGGGGTAGCAGATACGCAGTATTTT
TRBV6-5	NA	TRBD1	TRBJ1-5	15	CASSYSRAGGQPQHF	TGTGCCAGCAGTTACTCGAGGGCAGGGGGTCAGCCCCAGCATTTT
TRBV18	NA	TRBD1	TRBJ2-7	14	CASSSGTGGHEQYF	TGTGCCAGCTCATCCGGGACAGGGGGCCACGAGCAGTACTTC
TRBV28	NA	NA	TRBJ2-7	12	CASSPAAYEQYF	TGTGCCAGCAGTCCTGCGGCCTACGAGCAGTACTTC
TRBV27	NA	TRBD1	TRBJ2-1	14	CASSTGTAYNEQFF	TGTGCCAGCAGCACCGGGACAGCCTACAATGAGCAGTTCTTC
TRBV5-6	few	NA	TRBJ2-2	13	CASSPGLAGELFF	TGTGCCAGCAGCCCAGGTCTCGCCGGGGAGCTGTTTTTT
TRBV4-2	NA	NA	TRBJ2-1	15	CASRSASLGGNEQFF	TGTGCCAGCAGATCGGCTAGTCTAGGGGGAAATGAGCAGTTCTTC
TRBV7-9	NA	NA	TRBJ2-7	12	CASRPDSNEQYF	TGTGCCAGCAGACCTGACAGTAATGAGCAGTACTTC
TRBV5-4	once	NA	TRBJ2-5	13	CASSPTGQETQYF	TGTGCCAGCAGCCCTACAGGGCAAGAGACCCAGTACTTC